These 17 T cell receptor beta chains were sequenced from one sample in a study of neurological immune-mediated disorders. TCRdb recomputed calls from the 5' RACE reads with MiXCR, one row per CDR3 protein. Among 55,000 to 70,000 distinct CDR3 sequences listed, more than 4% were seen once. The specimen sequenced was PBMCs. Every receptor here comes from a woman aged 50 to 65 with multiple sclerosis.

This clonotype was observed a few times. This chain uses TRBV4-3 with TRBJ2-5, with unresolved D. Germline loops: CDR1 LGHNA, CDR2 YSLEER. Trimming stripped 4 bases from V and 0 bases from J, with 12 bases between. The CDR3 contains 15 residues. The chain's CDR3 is CASSPAAYDQETQYF. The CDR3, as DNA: TGCGCCAGCAGCCCGGCAGCGTACGACCAAGAGACCCAGTACTTC.

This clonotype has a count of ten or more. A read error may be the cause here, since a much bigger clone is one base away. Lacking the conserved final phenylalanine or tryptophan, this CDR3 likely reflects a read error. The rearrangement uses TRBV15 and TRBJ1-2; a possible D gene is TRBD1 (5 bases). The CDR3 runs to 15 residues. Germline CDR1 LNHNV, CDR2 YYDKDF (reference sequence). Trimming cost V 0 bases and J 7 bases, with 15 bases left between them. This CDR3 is CATSRDSTGTAGYTC. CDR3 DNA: TGTGCCACCAGCAGAGATTCTACGGGGACGGCTGGCTACACCTGC.

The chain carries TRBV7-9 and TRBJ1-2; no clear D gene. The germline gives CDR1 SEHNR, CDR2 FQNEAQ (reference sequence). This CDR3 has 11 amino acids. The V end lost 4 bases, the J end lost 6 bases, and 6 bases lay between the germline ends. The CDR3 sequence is CASSSGDGYTF. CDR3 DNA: TGTGCCAGCAGCTCCGGGGATGGCTACACCTTC.

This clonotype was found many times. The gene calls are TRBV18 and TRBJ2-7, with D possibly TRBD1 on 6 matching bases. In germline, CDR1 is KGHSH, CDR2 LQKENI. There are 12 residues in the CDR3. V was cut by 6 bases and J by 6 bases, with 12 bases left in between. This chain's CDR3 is CASSPGAGEQYV. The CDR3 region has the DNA TGTGCCAGCTCTCCAGGGGCTGGCGAGCAGTACGTC.

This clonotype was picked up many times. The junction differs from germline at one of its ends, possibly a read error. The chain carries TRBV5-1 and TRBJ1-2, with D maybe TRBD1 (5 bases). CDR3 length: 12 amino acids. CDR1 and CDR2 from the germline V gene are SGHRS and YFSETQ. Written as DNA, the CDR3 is TGCGCCAGCAGCGCCTGGGACTACGGCTACACCTTC. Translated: CASSAWDYGYTF.

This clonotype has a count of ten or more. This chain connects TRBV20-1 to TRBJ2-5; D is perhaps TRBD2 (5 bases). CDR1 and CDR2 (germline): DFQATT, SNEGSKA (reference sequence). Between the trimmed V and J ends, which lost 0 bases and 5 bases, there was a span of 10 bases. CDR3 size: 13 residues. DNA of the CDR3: TGCAGTGCTAGAGACGGCGGGCCGGAGACCCAGTACTTC. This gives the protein CSARDGGPETQYF.

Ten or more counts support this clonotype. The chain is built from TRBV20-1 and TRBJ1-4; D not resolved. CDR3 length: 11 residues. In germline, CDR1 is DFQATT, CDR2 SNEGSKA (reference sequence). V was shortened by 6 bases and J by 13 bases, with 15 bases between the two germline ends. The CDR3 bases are TGCAGTGCCCATCCCGTGGGGAGACTGTTTTTT. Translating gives CSAHPVGRLFF.

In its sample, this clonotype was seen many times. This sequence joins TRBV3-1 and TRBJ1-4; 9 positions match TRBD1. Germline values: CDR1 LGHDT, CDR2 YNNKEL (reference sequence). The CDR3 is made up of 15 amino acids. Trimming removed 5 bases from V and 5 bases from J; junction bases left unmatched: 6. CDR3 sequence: CASSITGTGNEKLFF. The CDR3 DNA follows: TGTGCCAGCAGCATAACCGGGACAGGGAATGAAAAACTGTTTTTT.

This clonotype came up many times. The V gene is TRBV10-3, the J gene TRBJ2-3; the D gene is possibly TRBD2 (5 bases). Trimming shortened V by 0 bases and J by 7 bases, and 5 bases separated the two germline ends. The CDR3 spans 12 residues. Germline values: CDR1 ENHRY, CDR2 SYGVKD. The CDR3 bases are TGTGCCATCAGTGAGTCGGACTATACGCAGTATTTT. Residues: CAISESDYTQYF.

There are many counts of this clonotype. The CDR3 DNA reads as TGCAGTGCCCTGGACAGGGTCTCTGGGGCCAACGTCCTGACTTTC. This codes for CSALDRVSGANVLTF. This chain uses TRBV20-1 with TRBJ2-6, with 8 bases matching TRBD1. The J segment lost 0 bases and the V segment lost 6 bases, leaving 4 bases of the junction unmatched. Germline CDR1 is DFQATT and CDR2 is SNEGSKA (reference sequence). The CDR3 is made up of 15 amino acids.

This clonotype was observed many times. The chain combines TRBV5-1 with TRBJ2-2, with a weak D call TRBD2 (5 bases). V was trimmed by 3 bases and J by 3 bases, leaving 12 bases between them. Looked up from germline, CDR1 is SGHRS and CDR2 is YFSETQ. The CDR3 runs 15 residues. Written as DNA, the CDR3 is TGCGCCAGCAGCTGGAATTCGAGGGACACCGGGGAGCTGTTTTTT. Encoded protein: CASSWNSRDTGELFF.

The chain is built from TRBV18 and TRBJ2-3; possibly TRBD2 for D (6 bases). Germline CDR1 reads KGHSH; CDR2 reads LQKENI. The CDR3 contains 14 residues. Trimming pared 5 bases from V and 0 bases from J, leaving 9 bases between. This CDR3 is CASSRGLSTDTQYF. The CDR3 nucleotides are TGTGCCAGCTCAAGGGGACTCAGCACAGATACGCAGTATTTT.

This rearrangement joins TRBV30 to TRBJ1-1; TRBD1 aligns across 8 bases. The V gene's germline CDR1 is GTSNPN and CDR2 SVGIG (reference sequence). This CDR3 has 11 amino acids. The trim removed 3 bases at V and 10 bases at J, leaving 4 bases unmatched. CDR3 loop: CAWRDREVAFF. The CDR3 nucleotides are TGTGCCTGGAGGGACAGGGAAGTAGCTTTCTTT. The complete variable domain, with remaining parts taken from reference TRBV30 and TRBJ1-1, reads SQTIHQWPATLVQPVGSPLSLECTVEGTSNPNLYWYRQAAGRGLQLLFYSVGIGQISSEVPQNLSASRPQDRQFILSSKKLLLSDSGFYLCAWRDREVAFFGQGTRLTVV.

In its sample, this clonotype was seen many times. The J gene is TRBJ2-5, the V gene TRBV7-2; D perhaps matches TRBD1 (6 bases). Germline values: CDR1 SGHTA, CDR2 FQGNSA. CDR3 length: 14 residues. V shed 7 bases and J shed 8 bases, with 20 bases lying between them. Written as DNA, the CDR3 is TGTGCCAGCACCGACAGGACGCAGGGGAGAACCCAGTACTTC. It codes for CASTDRTQGRTQYF.

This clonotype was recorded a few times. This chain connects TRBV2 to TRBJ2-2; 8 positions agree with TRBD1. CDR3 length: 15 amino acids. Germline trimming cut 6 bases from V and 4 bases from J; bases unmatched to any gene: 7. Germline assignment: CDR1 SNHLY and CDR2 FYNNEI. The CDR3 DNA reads TGTGCCAGCAGATCCGGGACAGGAACCACCGGGGAGCTGTTTTTT. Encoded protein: CASRSGTGTTGELFF.

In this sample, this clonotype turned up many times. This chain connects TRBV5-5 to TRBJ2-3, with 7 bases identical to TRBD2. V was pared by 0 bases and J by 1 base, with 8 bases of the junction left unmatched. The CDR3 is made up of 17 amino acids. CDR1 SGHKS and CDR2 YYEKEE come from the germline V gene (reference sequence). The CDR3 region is CASSLGSGLAGTDTQYF. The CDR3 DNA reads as TGTGCCAGCAGCTTGGGTTCTGGGCTAGCGGGCACAGATACGCAGTATTTT.

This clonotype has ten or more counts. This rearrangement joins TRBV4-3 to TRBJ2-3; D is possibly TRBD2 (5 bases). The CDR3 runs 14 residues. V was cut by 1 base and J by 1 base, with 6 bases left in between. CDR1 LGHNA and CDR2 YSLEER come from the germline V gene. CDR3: CASSQAEGTDTQYF. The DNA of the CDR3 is TGCGCCAGCAGCCAAGCGGAGGGCACAGATACGCAGTATTTT.